This T cell receptor (beta chain) was identified in a study of shared clonotypes between healthy human individuals. Assay: immunoSEQ multiplex PCR; the TCRdb copy retains only in-frame clones and omits some. The profile covers some 2.4 million clones, with roughly 93% appearing a single time and about 0.34% taken by the ten largest. This receptor was obtained from a man aged 18 to 29 in good health. Some clones in this sample may be carry-over from other donors' samples. The material sequenced was naive CD4+ T cells from PBMCs. Subset of the sample: CD45RA+ positively selected.

CDR3 bases: TGTGCCAGCAGCTTAGAGGGGGACATTCAGTACTTC. This gives the protein CASSLEGDIQYF. The rearrangement links TRBV7-9 to TRBJ2-4; weak D call: TRBD1 (6 bases). The CDR3 covers 12 residues. Looked up from germline, CDR1 is SEHNR and CDR2 is FQNEAQ (reference sequence). Trimming stripped 1 base from V and 8 bases from J, with 6 bases between.